A single sample is the source of the 9 T cell receptor beta chains below, sequenced in a study of CD8+CD57+ T cells in acquired aplastic anemia. Sequencing involved patients with CD8+CD57+ cell expansion previously shown by flow cytometry. TCR beta VDJ and CDR3 profiling used genomic DNA as template. TCRdb re-analysed the reads in MiXCR, keeping a single row per CDR3 protein. The table shows some 98,000 distinct CDR3 sequences, with 55% to 75% occurring only once. The sequencing sample was made of sorted CD4+, CD8+, or CD8+CD57+ T cells (not recorded which) from PBMCs. The receptors derive from a human donor with aplastic anemia.

The rearrangement joins TRBV10-1 to TRBJ2-5, with no clear D. The V and J ends lost 6 bases and 5 bases respectively, with 19 bases between them. Germline values: CDR1 WNHNN, CDR2 SYGVQD (reference sequence). CDR3 size: 15 residues. The CDR3 sequence: CASSLGSSPGETQYF. The CDR3 DNA reads as TGCGCCAGCAGCTTGGGAAGTTCTCCCGGGGAGACCCAGTACTTC.

There are many counts of this clonotype. This chain uses TRBV9 with TRBJ2-7; no clear D gene. This CDR3 spans 10 amino acids. CDR1 and CDR2 (germline): SGDLS, YYNGEE. V lost 5 bases and J lost 1, with 1 base in between. CDR3 nucleotide sequence: TGTGCCAGCAGATCCTACGAGCAGTACTTC. Translating gives CASRSYEQYF. The variable domain in full, with the rest retrieved from reference TRBV9 and TRBJ2-7, is DSGVTQTPKHLITATGQRVTLRCSPRSGDLSVYWYQQSLDQGLQFLIQYYNGEERAKGNILERFSAQQFPDLHSELNLSSLELGDSALYFCASRSYEQYFGPGTRLTVT.

This chain joins TRBV10-3 and TRBJ1-1; TRBD1 is a possible D gene (5 bases). V lost 7 bases to trimming and J lost 4 bases, with 13 bases between them. This CDR3 is built from 13 residues. Germline values: CDR1 ENHRY, CDR2 SYGVKD. CDR3 protein: CAINQGATTEAFF. CDR3 DNA sequence: TGTGCCATCAACCAGGGAGCGACCACTGAAGCTTTCTTT.

With regard to this clonotype: One end of the junction does not line up with germline, which may come from a read error. The chain has TRBV10-3 and TRBJ2-7; TRBD1 is a possible D gene (6 bases). Germline V gene sequence: CDR1 ENHRY, CDR2 SYGVKD. There are 14 residues in the CDR3. The CDR3 protein is CASSYSPLDREQYF. As DNA, the CDR3 is TGTGCCAGCAGTTACTCGCCTTTGGACAGAGAGCAGTACTTC.

This clonotype has only a few counts. The V gene is TRBV7-2, the J gene TRBJ2-7; D is unresolved. The CDR3 is 14 amino acids. Germline V gene data show CDR1 as SGHTA and CDR2 as FQGNSA. Trimming removed 5 bases at V and 6 bases at J, with 17 bases between. As DNA, the CDR3 is TGTGCCAGCAGCCGTGGCCGGCCAAGGTTCGAGCAGTACTTC. Translation: CASSRGRPRFEQYF.

This rearrangement joins TRBV20-1 to TRBJ2-5; 7 nucleotides agree with TRBD1. J was trimmed by 5 bases and V by 1 base; bases with no gene match: 7. The CDR3 contains 14 residues. From germline, CDR1 is DFQATT and CDR2 SNEGSKA (reference sequence). Written as DNA, the CDR3 is TGCAGTGCTAGAGGCACGACAGGGTTGGAGACCCAGTACTTC. It is translated as CSARGTTGLETQYF.

The chain uses TRBV20-1 and TRBJ2-3; D unresolved. The CDR3 extends over 13 amino acids. CDR1 DFQATT and CDR2 SNEGSKA come from the germline V gene (reference sequence). With 3 bases removed from V and 5 bases from J, the gap between germline ends came to 12 bases. The CDR3 region has the DNA TGCAGTGCTAGTCTCCTCTTGAGAGATACGCAGTATTTT. It translates to CSASLLLRDTQYF.

DNA of the CDR3: TGTGCCAGCACCTCTTATGACAGGGACTACTATGGCTACACCTTC. This sequence encodes CASTSYDRDYYGYTF. V usage is TRBV19 and J usage is TRBJ1-2; TRBD1 aligns across 7 bases. The CDR3 has 15 residues. The V segment lost 9 bases and the J segment 3 bases; nucleotides outside the gene matches: 13. Germline V gene lookup returns CDR1 LNHDA and CDR2 SQIVND (reference sequence).

The chain carries TRBV29-1 and TRBJ2-7, with TRBD1 matching 9 bases. The CDR3 contains 13 residues. V lost 4 bases, J lost 3 bases, and 4 bases stayed unmatched. Germline V gene data show CDR1 as SQVTM and CDR2 as ANQGSEA. This CDR3 is CSVAGGQGYEQYF. CDR3 coding DNA: TGCAGCGTTGCTGGGGGACAGGGCTACGAGCAGTACTTC.